One and the same sample provided the 8 T cell receptor beta chains below, sequenced in a study of graft-versus-host responses after intestinal transplantation. Graft tissue was processed to release intraepithelial and lamina propria lymphocytes. Produced via immunoSEQ multiplex PCR; TCRdb's table is partial and in-frame only. The sample carries 60,000 to 65,000 clones, approximately 91% recorded once. The sequencing here drew on ileum tissue, taken 350 to 400 days after transplant. These TCRs come from a human patient who received an intestinal transplant, so some T cells may come from the graft donor.

This clone has a handful of counts. This CDR3 is CASRDLIDLAGVTGELFF. DNA for the CDR3: TGTGCCAGCAGGGACCTGATCGATCTAGCGGGAGTTACCGGGGAGCTGTTTTTT. The V gene is TRBV11-2, the J gene TRBJ2-2; 10 bases align to TRBD2. CDR1 and CDR2 (germline): SGHAT, FQNNGV. The CDR3 loop spans 18 amino acids. The ends lost 6 bases at V and 5 bases at J; junction bases unmatched: 15.

The chain links TRBV7-3 to TRBJ2-3; D perhaps matches TRBD2 (5 bases). In germline, CDR1 is SGHTA, CDR2 FQGTGA. V was shortened by 2 bases and J by 2 bases, with 8 bases between the two germline ends. The CDR3 totals 14 residues. CDR3 coding DNA: TGTGCCAGCAGCTTATCCGGGAACACAGATACGCAGTATTTT. Encoded protein: CASSLSGNTDTQYF.

The chain uses TRBV9 and TRBJ1-1; D is undetermined. The V end was cut by 0 bases, the J end by 3 bases, with 6 bases between. This CDR3 has 13 residues. CDR1 and CDR2 (germline): SGDLS, YYNGEE. Here the CDR3 reads CASSVAVDTEAFF. CDR3 coding DNA: TGTGCCAGCAGCGTAGCAGTGGACACTGAAGCTTTCTTT.

CDR3 in DNA: TGTGCCAGCTCACCAGCCTACGGCAGGGATTTCTACGAGCAGTACTTC. It translates to CASSPAYGRDFYEQYF. V is TRBV18 and J is TRBJ2-7; tentatively, D is TRBD1 (5 bases). This CDR3 comprises 16 residues. Trimming removed 2 bases from V and 3 bases from J, with 17 bases in between. Germline V gene lookup returns CDR1 KGHSH and CDR2 LQKENI.

The chain combines TRBV19 with TRBJ2-1; D assignment may be TRBD1 or TRBD2 (6 bases each). Trimming took off 4 bases at V and 3 bases at J, with 10 bases between the two ends. CDR1 and CDR2 (germline): LNHDA, SQIVND (reference sequence). The CDR3 has 14 residues. The CDR3 region is CASSRGAGYNEQFF. The CDR3 region has the DNA TGTGCCAGTAGTAGGGGGGCAGGCTACAATGAGCAGTTCTTC.

The chain employs TRBV4-1 and TRBJ2-1, with TRBD2 matching 8 bases. The CDR3 spans 17 residues. V gave up 0 bases and J gave up 3 bases; unmatched junction bases: 7. Germline values: CDR1 MGHRA, CDR2 YSYEKL. CDR3 in DNA: TGCGCCAGCAGCCAAGATTTTCCGGGACTAGTCTACAATGAGCAGTTCTTC. Translated, it gives CASSQDFPGLVYNEQFF.

The genes are TRBV7-2 and TRBJ1-2; D perhaps matches TRBD1 (5 bases). The CDR3 is 12 amino acids. Germline loops: CDR1 SGHTA, CDR2 FQGNSA. The CDR3 sequence is CAVLDTTYGYTF. The CDR3 DNA sequence: TGTGCGGTCCTGGACACAACCTATGGCTACACCTTC.

This sequence joins TRBV5-1 and TRBJ2-6; 7 bases align to TRBD2. Germline V gene data show CDR1 as SGHRS and CDR2 as YFSETQ. This CDR3 has 16 amino acids. With 6 bases clipped from V and 0 bases from J, the junction kept 6 bases outside the gene matches. CDR3 nucleotides: TGCGCCAGCACGGGGACTACTCTCTCTGGGGCCAACGTCCTGACTTTC. Protein product: CASTGTTLSGANVLTF.